This entry lists 17 T cell receptor beta chains sequenced from one sample in a study of OX40 agonist ivuxolimab in advanced cancers. TCRdb's copy holds only in-frame clones and misses some; the assay was immunoSEQ multiplex PCR. The repertoire holds some 70,000 clones, with 70% to 90% as singletons. Sequenced here: CD4+ or CD8+ T cells sorted from blood, sampled in a trial of the OX40 agonist ivuxolimab. Every receptor here comes from an adult with an advanced solid tumor such as melanoma, head and neck, liver or kidney cancer.

The rearrangement links TRBV19 to TRBJ2-7; 12 bases map to TRBD1. In germline, CDR1 is LNHDA, CDR2 SQIVND (reference sequence). The CDR3 runs to 14 residues. Trimming removed 5 bases from V and 7 bases from J; junction bases left unmatched: 6. CDR3 coding DNA: TGTGCCAGTAGTTCGGGGACAGGGGGCAGTGAGCAGTACTTC. Translation gives CASSSGTGGSEQYF. The full variable domain, its missing parts supplied by reference TRBV19 and TRBJ2-7, is DGGITQSPKYLFRKEGQNVTLSCEQNLNHDAMYWYRQDPGQGLRLIYYSQIVNDFQKGDIAEGYSVSREKKESFPLTVTSAQKNPTAFYLCASSSGTGGSEQYFGPGTRLTVT.

The chain is built from TRBV7-8 and TRBJ2-7; weak D call: TRBD2 (5 bases). Germline V CDR1 and CDR2: SGHVS, FQNEAQ. The CDR3 spans 16 residues. V was shortened by 4 bases and J by 5 bases, with 21 bases between the two germline ends. DNA of the CDR3: TGTGCCAGCAGCTATGGGAGAGGGCGGATGGAGGACGAGCAGTACTTC. Amino acid sequence: CASSYGRGRMEDEQYF. Full variable domain (remainder filled in from reference TRBV7-8 and TRBJ2-7): GAGVSQSPRYKVAKRGQDVALRCDPISGHVSLFWYQQALGQGPEFLTYFQNEAQLDKSGLPSDRFFAERPEGSVSTLKIQRTQQEDSAVYLCASSYGRGRMEDEQYFGPGTRLTVT.

The chain recombines TRBV7-9 with TRBJ1-2, with no clear D. Germline values: CDR1 SEHNR, CDR2 FQNEAQ (reference sequence). Trimming pared 1 base from V and 4 bases from J, leaving 13 bases between. This CDR3 has 15 residues. CDR3 coding DNA: TGTGCCAGCAGCTTAGAGGCAGGAAGGCGCTATGGCTACACCTTC. Its protein product is CASSLEAGRRYGYTF.

The J gene is TRBJ2-7, the V gene TRBV6-1; unclear D gene. This CDR3 is 13 amino acids long. Between the trimmed V and J ends, which lost 6 bases and 4 bases, there was a span of 13 bases. Germline-derived CDR1 and CDR2 are MNHNS and SASEGT. The CDR3 DNA reads TGTGCCAGCAGACGCCCCGGGCTTTACGAGCAGTACTTC. Translated, it gives CASRRPGLYEQYF.

The gene calls are TRBV15 and TRBJ1-6; 7 bases map to TRBD1. V trimming: 0 bases; J trimming: 10 bases; junction bases outside the gene matches: 9. CDR1 and CDR2 from the germline V gene are LNHNV and YYDKDF (reference sequence). The CDR3 is made up of 16 amino acids. As DNA, the CDR3 is TGTGCCACCAGCAGAGATTCCGGCAGGGGGAGATCACCCCTCCACTTT. As protein: CATSRDSGRGRSPLHF.

The chain joins TRBV4-3 to TRBJ2-7, with 7 bases that match TRBD1. The germline gives CDR1 LGHNA, CDR2 YSLEER. This CDR3 region has 15 residues. V lost 1 base, J lost 4 bases, and 7 bases stayed unmatched. The CDR3 nucleotides are TGCGCCAGCAGCCAAGCCACAGGGGAGTGGTACGAGCAGTACTTC. This codes for CASSQATGEWYEQYF.

This clone was seen just once. This chain connects TRBV11-2 to TRBJ2-1; TRBD1 matches at 8 bases. The germline gives CDR1 SGHAT, CDR2 FQNNGV. J gave up 9 bases and V 1 base, and 5 bases lay outside the gene matches. The CDR3 covers 14 residues. The CDR3 loop reads CASSLGGQGGEQFF. The DNA for the CDR3 is TGTGCCAGCAGCTTAGGAGGACAGGGCGGTGAGCAGTTCTTC. Filled out from reference TRBV11-2 and TRBJ2-1, the complete variable domain reads EAGVAQSPRYKIIEKRQSVAFWCNPISGHATLYWYQQILGQGPKLLIQFQNNGVVDDSQLPKDRFSAERLKGVDSTLKIQPAKLEDSAVYLCASSLGGQGGEQFFGPGTRLTVL.

This chain connects TRBV7-7 to TRBJ2-1; D is unclear. Trimming left V 1 base short and J 9 bases short, with 16 bases between. The CDR3 length is 15 residues. The germline V gene encodes CDR1 SSHAT and CDR2 FNYEAQ (reference sequence). DNA of the CDR3: TGTGCCAGCAGCTTAGGAGTTTCTCAGGATGGTGAGCAGTTCTTC. It yields the protein CASSLGVSQDGEQFF.

V is TRBV19 and J is TRBJ1-5; TRBD1 matches at 8 bases. With V trimmed by 9 bases and J by 1 base, 11 bases remained unmatched. CDR1 LNHDA and CDR2 SQIVND come from the germline V gene (reference sequence). CDR3 length equals 16 residues. CDR3 in amino acids: CASQIWTGTSNQPQHF. The CDR3 DNA reads TGTGCCAGCCAAATATGGACAGGGACGAGCAATCAGCCCCAGCATTTT. Drawing the rest from reference TRBV19 and TRBJ1-5, the complete variable domain is DGGITQSPKYLFRKEGQNVTLSCEQNLNHDAMYWYRQDPGQGLRLIYYSQIVNDFQKGDIAEGYSVSREKKESFPLTVTSAQKNPTAFYLCASQIWTGTSNQPQHFGDGTRLSIL.

The DNA for the CDR3 is TGTGCCACCAGCAGAGATAAGAACGGGATTTATGGCTACACCTTC. Protein sequence: CATSRDKNGIYGYTF. The V gene is TRBV15, the J gene TRBJ1-2; D unclear. Germline V gives CDR1 LNHNV, CDR2 YYDKDF (reference sequence). There are 15 residues in the CDR3. V was pared by 0 bases and J by 5 bases, with 13 bases between.

V and J are TRBV2 and TRBJ1-5, with 8 bases identical to TRBD1. The CDR3 has 13 amino acids. In germline, CDR1 is SNHLY, CDR2 FYNNEI. V gave up 3 bases and J gave up 11 bases; unmatched junction bases: 6. CDR3 sequence: CASSDRGPSSQHF. The CDR3 DNA reads TGTGCCAGCAGTGACAGGGGGCCTTCGTCCCAGCATTTT.

The rearrangement joins TRBV4-3 to TRBJ2-3; 9 positions match TRBD2. V lost 0 bases, J lost 5 bases, and 9 bases stayed unmatched. Germline loops: CDR1 LGHNA, CDR2 YSLEER. The CDR3 has 17 amino acids. The CDR3 region is CASSQERSAGGGDTQYF. The CDR3 DNA sequence: TGCGCCAGCAGCCAAGAGAGGTCCGCGGGGGGGGGAGATACGCAGTATTTT.

V usage is TRBV7-2 and J usage is TRBJ2-3; D is unclear. The CDR3 has 14 amino acids. In germline, CDR1 is SGHTA, CDR2 FQGNSA. V was pared by 5 bases and J by 2 bases, with 11 bases between. The CDR3: CASSPLASTDTQYF. CDR3 coding DNA: TGTGCCAGCAGCCCCCTTGCGTCCACAGATACGCAGTATTTT.

The V call is TRBV30, the J call TRBJ2-1; 10 bases are shared with TRBD2. The CDR3 length is 13 residues. Trimming cost V 5 bases and J 9 bases; bases outside gene matches: 7. The germline gives CDR1 GTSNPN, CDR2 SVGIG (reference sequence). Written as DNA, the CDR3 is TGTGCCTGGCAGCGGGGGGGCTACGGTGAGCAGTTCTTC. Translated: CAWQRGGYGEQFF.

Turning to this clone: A read error may produce the germline difference seen at one junction end. The V and J genes are TRBV7-6 and TRBJ2-1; D may match TRBD1 or TRBD2 (6 bases each). CDR1 is SGHVS, CDR2 FNYEAQ, per germline. The CDR3 sequence is 17 residues long. CDR3 sequence reads: CASSSAGGRASHNEQFF. The CDR3 region has the DNA TGTGCCAGCAGCTCAGCCGGGGGCCGGGCCTCCCACAATGAGCAGTTCTTC.

The V gene is TRBV10-2, the J gene TRBJ2-5; possibly TRBD2 for D (5 bases). Germline lookup yields CDR1 WSHSY and CDR2 SAAADI. V was shortened by 0 bases and J by 3 bases, with 11 bases between the two germline ends. CDR3 size: 15 residues. CDR3 amino acids: CASSESWTREETQYF. The CDR3 DNA reads as TGCGCCAGCAGTGAGTCGTGGACGAGGGAAGAGACCCAGTACTTC.

The genes are TRBV4-1 and TRBJ2-1; no clear D. CDR3 size: 12 residues. Trimming took 1 base from V and 7 from J, leaving 5 bases between them. Germline CDR1 reads MGHRA; CDR2 reads YSYEKL. The CDR3 bases are TGCGCCAGCAGCCAAGTATTTAATGAGCAGTTCTTC. It yields the protein CASSQVFNEQFF.